A single sample gave rise to the 21 T cell receptor beta chains below, sequenced in a study of cytomegalovirus exposure and HLA in healthy donors. 60 Vbeta and 13 Jbeta primers were used in PCR. Produced via immunoSEQ multiplex PCR; TCRdb's table is partial and in-frame only. The sample contains about 130,000 clones, about 81% of which appear only once. Sequencing was performed on PBMCs. Receptors were obtained from a woman aged 30 to 39 in good health and CMV-seronegative.

The chain carries TRBV30 and TRBJ2-7, with D possibly matching TRBD2 (5 bases). The CDR3 length is 13 residues. Germline values: CDR1 GTSNPN, CDR2 SVGIG (reference sequence). The germline V and J ends were trimmed by 3 bases and 2 bases, with 11 bases remaining between them. CDR3 amino acids: CAWSLLAPYEQYF. The CDR3 DNA is TGTGCCTGGAGCCTCTTAGCGCCCTACGAGCAGTACTTC.

This clone was detected only once. The chain combines TRBV7-9 with TRBJ2-7, with D possibly matching TRBD1 (6 bases). Germline V gene data show CDR1 as SEHNR and CDR2 as FQNEAQ (reference sequence). The V end was cut by 4 bases, the J end by 5 bases, with 12 bases between. CDR3 length equals 13 residues. For the CDR3, the DNA is TGTGCCAGCAGCTGGGGGCCTTGGGACGAGCAGTACTTC. Amino acids: CASSWGPWDEQYF.

This clone was seen more than once but under ten times. The V and J genes are TRBV11-2 and TRBJ1-4; no clear D. Trimming stripped 4 bases from V and 5 bases from J, with 11 bases between. This CDR3 contains 14 residues. Germline-derived CDR1 and CDR2 are SGHAT and FQNNGV. Here the CDR3 reads CASSSSGFNEKLFF. CDR3 bases: TGTGCCAGCAGCTCATCGGGTTTCAATGAAAAACTGTTTTTT.

The chain couples TRBV15 to TRBJ2-7, with D unclear. Germline-derived CDR1 and CDR2 are LNHNV and YYDKDF (reference sequence). Trimming removed 3 bases from V and 1 base from J, with 13 bases in between. This CDR3 has 15 residues. The CDR3 coding sequence is TGTGCCACCAGCAGCCCAGACTTTGGGTCCTACGAGCAGTACTTC. As protein: CATSSPDFGSYEQYF.

The rearrangement links TRBV27 to TRBJ1-2; D unclear. The CDR3 has 11 amino acids. With 4 bases removed from V and 7 bases from J, the gap between germline ends came to 7 bases. Germline V gene data show CDR1 as MNHEY and CDR2 as SMNVEV (reference sequence). This chain's CDR3 is CASSSGGGYTF. As DNA, the CDR3 is TGTGCCAGCAGTTCCGGCGGTGGCTACACCTTC.

This clone was observed a few times. The J gene is TRBJ2-2, the V gene TRBV19; tentatively, D is TRBD2 (6 bases). The CDR3 covers 15 residues. V dropped 5 bases and J dropped 0 bases, with 10 bases sitting between them. CDR1 is LNHDA and CDR2 is SQIVND in the germline V gene (reference sequence). DNA of the CDR3: TGTGCCAGTAGTGCGGGACTCGCGAACACCGGGGAGCTGTTTTTT. It encodes CASSAGLANTGELFF.

For the CDR3, the DNA is TGTGCCAGCAGCTCCTCGGCCCTGTTAGCGGCACCCCTCCACTTT. This translates into CASSSSALLAAPLHF. The V call is TRBV7-3, the J call TRBJ1-6; D remains unclear. The ends were cut back, 4 bases at V and 11 bases at J, with 18 bases in the middle. This CDR3 comprises 15 residues. Germline V gives CDR1 SGHTA, CDR2 FQGTGA. The full variable domain, completed using reference TRBV7-3 and TRBJ1-6, is GAGVSQTPSNKVTEKGKYVELRCDPISGHTALYWYRQSLGQGPEFLIYFQGTGAADDSGLPNDRFFAVRPEGSVSTLKIQRTERGDSAVYLCASSSSALLAAPLHFGNGTRLTVT.

The chain joins TRBV5-1 to TRBJ2-7, with 9 bases that match TRBD2. The CDR3 length is 12 residues. V gave up 5 bases and J gave up 6 bases; unmatched junction bases: 3. CDR1 is SGHRS and CDR2 is YFSETQ in the germline V gene. This CDR3 reads CASRGGGVEQYF. The CDR3 DNA follows: TGCGCCAGCAGGGGCGGGGGGGTCGAGCAGTACTTC.

The chain carries TRBV28 and TRBJ1-4, with TRBD1 matching 8 bases. CDR3 size: 14 residues. J lost 4 bases, V lost 4 bases, and 2 bases had no gene match. The germline V gene has CDR1 MDHEN and CDR2 SYDVKM. The CDR3, as DNA: TGTGCCAGCAGTTGGGGACAGGATAATGAAAAACTGTTTTTT. Residues: CASSWGQDNEKLFF.

V usage is TRBV30 and J usage is TRBJ1-6, with 8 bases identical to TRBD1. The junction had 12 bases not matched to a gene; V was cut back by 4 bases and J by 7 bases. The CDR3 length is 16 residues. The germline V gene has CDR1 GTSNPN and CDR2 SVGIG (reference sequence). CDR3 in amino acids: CAWNPDRALINSPLHF. The CDR3 DNA is TGTGCCTGGAACCCGGACAGGGCCCTTATAAATTCACCCCTCCACTTT. The whole variable domain, filled in from reference TRBV30 and TRBJ1-6, reads SQTIHQWPATLVQPVGSPLSLECTVEGTSNPNLYWYRQAAGRGLQLLFYSVGIGQISSEVPQNLSASRPQDRQFILSSKKLLLSDSGFYLCAWNPDRALINSPLHFGNGTRLTVT.

The chain couples TRBV7-6 to TRBJ2-1; D remains ambiguous. Germline assignment: CDR1 SGHVS and CDR2 FNYEAQ. The CDR3 length is 12 residues. V lost 5 bases and J lost 10, with 12 bases in between. DNA of the CDR3: TGTGCCAGCAGCCGTAACAGTCTAGAGCAGTTCTTC. Protein: CASSRNSLEQFF. Using reference TRBV7-6 and TRBJ2-1 for the parts outside the CDR3, the full variable domain is GAGVSQSPRYKVTKRGQDVALRCDPISGHVSLYWYRQALGQGPEFLTYFNYEAQQDKSGLPNDRFSAERPEGSISTLTIQRTEQRDSAMYRCASSRNSLEQFFGPGTRLTVL.

The CDR3 here is CASSSGDRVGEAFF. The CDR3 nucleotides are TGTGCCAGCAGCTCAGGGGACAGGGTTGGTGAAGCTTTCTTT. The chain combines TRBV9 with TRBJ1-1; 9 bases fit TRBD1. V shed 4 bases and J 7 bases; nucleotides not matched to a gene: 8. Looked up from germline, CDR1 is SGDLS and CDR2 is YYNGEE. The CDR3 loop spans 14 amino acids.

V gene TRBV7-9 combines with J gene TRBJ2-5; tentative D call: TRBD1 (6 bases). CDR1 is SEHNR, CDR2 FQNEAQ, per germline (reference sequence). The CDR3 has 15 residues. With 3 bases removed from V and 5 bases from J, the gap between germline ends came to 16 bases. The CDR3 DNA reads TGTGCCAGCAGCTTCCGAACAGGGATCGTGGAGACCCAGTACTTC. It specifies CASSFRTGIVETQYF.

This chain uses TRBV11-2 with TRBJ2-3, with 9 bases fitting TRBD2. Germline values: CDR1 SGHAT, CDR2 FQNNGV. This CDR3 region has 15 residues. V gave up 2 bases and J gave up 4 bases; unmatched junction bases: 4. The CDR3 region is CASSLNSGGSDTQYF. CDR3 DNA sequence: TGTGCCAGCAGCTTAAATAGCGGGGGTTCAGATACGCAGTATTTT.

The chain joins TRBV5-1 to TRBJ2-7, with no clear D. From germline, CDR1 is SGHRS and CDR2 YFSETQ. V gave up 5 bases and J gave up 7 bases, with 19 bases separating them. CDR3 length: 14 residues. The CDR3, as DNA: TGCGCCAGCAGGTCTCTGAGGTCCTACGAGGAGCAGTACTTC. Translated, it gives CASRSLRSYEEQYF.

The V gene is TRBV4-1, the J gene TRBJ2-1; 9 positions agree with TRBD2. CDR3 length: 18 residues. The germline V gene encodes CDR1 MGHRA and CDR2 YSYEKL. V gave up 3 bases and J gave up 0 bases; unmatched junction bases: 9. CDR3 in DNA: TGCGCCAGCAGCCAGTCTACCCTAGCGGGGAGCTCCTACAATGAGCAGTTCTTC. It encodes CASSQSTLAGSSYNEQFF.

J is TRBJ2-1 and V is TRBV7-9; 8 bases agree with TRBD2. The germline gives CDR1 SEHNR, CDR2 FQNEAQ (reference sequence). V dropped 5 bases and J dropped 2; count of bases not matched to a gene: 8. The CDR3 spans 16 residues. This CDR3 reads CASSPPGGSAYNEQFF. CDR3 nucleotides: TGTGCCAGCAGCCCCCCGGGGGGGAGCGCCTACAATGAGCAGTTCTTC.

This clone was recorded a few times. V and J are TRBV4-1 and TRBJ1-4, with 7 bases that match TRBD1. V gave up 8 bases and J gave up 1 base; unmatched junction bases: 4. Germline V gene sequence: CDR1 MGHRA, CDR2 YSYEKL. The CDR3 totals 14 residues. CDR3 DNA sequence: TGCGCCAGCGCTCACAGGGGAACTAATGAAAAACTGTTTTTT. It codes for CASAHRGTNEKLFF.

Here the CDR3 DNA reads TGTGCCAGCAGATACCCGGGACTAGCGGGAGGCGAGCAGTACTTC. Amino acids: CASRYPGLAGGEQYF. V and J are TRBV7-9 and TRBJ2-7; TRBD2 matches 15 bases. The V gene's germline CDR1 is SEHNR and CDR2 FQNEAQ (reference sequence). This CDR3 is 15 amino acids long. Trimming removed 6 bases from V and 6 bases from J; junction bases left unmatched: 6.

The rearrangement uses TRBV30 and TRBJ2-7, with D tentatively TRBD1 (6 bases). The CDR3 contains 15 residues. Trimming removed 2 bases from V and 2 bases from J, with 16 bases in between. Germline loops: CDR1 GTSNPN, CDR2 SVGIG (reference sequence). CDR3 sequence: CAWSPHRVVTYEQYF. The CDR3 nucleotides are TGTGCCTGGAGTCCACACAGGGTGGTCACCTACGAGCAGTACTTC. Looking up the rest from reference TRBV30 and TRBJ2-7 gives the full variable domain: SQTIHQWPATLVQPVGSPLSLECTVEGTSNPNLYWYRQAAGRGLQLLFYSVGIGQISSEVPQNLSASRPQDRQFILSSKKLLLSDSGFYLCAWSPHRVVTYEQYFGPGTRLTVT.

The V call is TRBV9, the J call TRBJ2-2; 8 bases are a match to TRBD1. CDR3 length: 17 residues. Germline-derived CDR1 and CDR2 are SGDLS and YYNGEE. V dropped 3 bases and J dropped 1; count of bases not matched to a gene: 8. CDR3 loop: CASSGPGGFLNTGELFF. The CDR3 DNA follows: TGTGCCAGCAGCGGTCCAGGGGGCTTTTTGAACACCGGGGAGCTGTTTTTT. The full variable domain, completed using reference TRBV9 and TRBJ2-2, is DSGVTQTPKHLITATGQRVTLRCSPRSGDLSVYWYQQSLDQGLQFLIQYYNGEERAKGNILERFSAQQFPDLHSELNLSSLELGDSALYFCASSGPGGFLNTGELFFGEGSRLTVL.